These 32 T cell receptor beta chains share one sample of origin, sequenced in a study of blood T cell repertoires in COVID-19. The method was immunoSEQ multiplex PCR; TCRdb's version includes in-frame clones alone and lacks a portion of them. The sample records about 200,000 clones, over 80% being singletons. Sequencing input: peripheral blood. Receptors originate from a human donor in a cohort sampled during active COVID-19.

This rearrangement joins TRBV15 to TRBJ1-3; D is possibly TRBD1 (5 bases). V gave up 2 bases and J gave up 4 bases, with 9 bases separating them. This CDR3 comprises 14 residues. Germline loops: CDR1 LNHNV, CDR2 YYDKDF (reference sequence). The CDR3 DNA reads TGTGCCACCAGCAGACGTGACAGCGGAAACACCATATATTTT. This gives the protein CATSRRDSGNTIYF.

The V and J genes are TRBV28 and TRBJ1-2; no clear D gene. Trimming shortened V by 2 bases and J by 8 bases, and 9 bases separated the two germline ends. The CDR3 is 12 amino acids. Germline CDR1 reads MDHEN; CDR2 reads SYDVKM. The CDR3 region has the DNA TGTGCCAGCAGTTTAAGGGAGAACGGCTACACCTTC. Amino acids: CASSLRENGYTF.

The chain is built from TRBV24-1 and TRBJ2-2; 9 nucleotides match TRBD1. With 6 bases clipped from V and 8 bases from J, the junction kept 9 bases outside the gene matches. In germline, CDR1 is KGHDR, CDR2 SFDVKD. The CDR3 covers 15 residues. CDR3 amino acids: CATSPGTGFAGELFF. CDR3 coding DNA: TGTGCCACCAGTCCTGGGACAGGGTTTGCAGGGGAGCTGTTTTTT.

The chain joins TRBV28 to TRBJ1-5; D unclear. CDR3 length: 13 residues. Germline CDR1 MDHEN, CDR2 SYDVKM. V lost 2 bases to trimming and J lost 8 bases, with 10 bases between them. The CDR3 loop reads CASSLQAIEPQHF. The CDR3 DNA reads TGTGCCAGCAGTTTACAGGCCATCGAGCCCCAGCATTTT.

This clone turned up a few times. Other DNA sequences of this sample code for an identical CDR3. The V call is TRBV9, the J call TRBJ2-7; 12 nucleotides line up with TRBD2. From germline, CDR1 is SGDLS and CDR2 YYNGEE. This CDR3 has 15 amino acids. J was trimmed by 2 bases and V by 3 bases; bases with no gene match: 3. CDR3 coding DNA: TGTGCCAGCAGCGCCACTAGCGGGAGGACCTACGAGCAGTACTTC. It encodes CASSATSGRTYEQYF.

Worth noting for this clone: Other nucleotide sequences from this sample produce the same CDR3. The chain combines TRBV19 with TRBJ2-7; TRBD1 aligns across 7 bases. The V and J ends lost 3 bases and 1 base, in that order; junction bases with no gene match: 0. The CDR3 runs to 13 residues. Per the germline V gene, CDR1 is LNHDA and CDR2 is SQIVND (reference sequence). The CDR3 is CASSMGQSYEQYF. The CDR3 region has the DNA TGTGCCAGTAGTATGGGACAGTCCTACGAGCAGTACTTC.

The gene calls are TRBV4-1 and TRBJ1-2; 8 bases are shared with TRBD1. The length of the CDR3 is 18 residues. The V gene's germline CDR1 is MGHRA and CDR2 YSYEKL. J gave up 6 bases and V 4 bases, and 19 bases lay outside the gene matches. In DNA, the CDR3 is TGCGCCAGCAGCCTCGGACCGAAAACCCAGGGGGCGTCGGATGGCTACACCTTC. It yields the protein CASSLGPKTQGASDGYTF.

The chain combines TRBV19 with TRBJ1-1; 7 bases match TRBD1. Germline-derived CDR1 and CDR2 are LNHDA and SQIVND (reference sequence). The CDR3 length is 14 residues. J gave up 5 bases and V 3 bases, and 6 bases lay outside the gene matches. Here the CDR3 reads CASSIIGGRTEAFF. Here the CDR3 DNA reads TGTGCCAGTAGTATTATAGGGGGCAGAACTGAAGCTTTCTTT.

V usage is TRBV29-1 and J usage is TRBJ2-7; D may be TRBD2 (6 bases). With 6 bases removed from V and 6 bases from J, the gap between germline ends came to 18 bases. Germline V CDR1 and CDR2: SQVTM, ANQGSEA. The CDR3 consists of 13 residues. CDR3 amino acids: CSVRLGLGGEQYF. The CDR3 DNA is TGCAGCGTGAGACTAGGTTTAGGCGGCGAGCAGTACTTC.

V usage is TRBV7-2 and J usage is TRBJ1-4; the D gene is possibly TRBD1 (5 bases). Per the germline V gene, CDR1 is SGHTA and CDR2 is FQGNSA. V lost 5 bases and J 5 bases, leaving 18 bases between the germline ends. The CDR3 has 16 residues. CDR3 coding DNA: TGTGCCAGCAGCCCGGCCGCTCGACAGCTCAATGAAAAACTGTTTTTT. It is translated as CASSPAARQLNEKLFF.

The chain recombines TRBV7-8 with TRBJ1-5; maybe TRBD1 (6 bases). V lost 5 bases to trimming and J lost 0 bases, with 11 bases between them. CDR1 is SGHVS, CDR2 FQNEAQ, per germline. This CDR3 region has 15 residues. The CDR3 DNA reads TGTGCCAGCAGCCCCCGGACAGATAGCAATCAGCCCCAGCATTTT. It translates to CASSPRTDSNQPQHF.

This clone was detected only a few times. The V call is TRBV5-6, the J call TRBJ2-7; 8 bases align to TRBD1. This CDR3 has 15 residues. V lost 4 bases to trimming and J lost 0 bases; unmatched junction nucleotides: 6. Looked up from germline, CDR1 is SGHDT and CDR2 is YYEEEE. CDR3 sequence (DNA): TGTGCCAGCAGCCTTGGACAGGGTTACTCCTACGAGCAGTACTTC. This sequence encodes CASSLGQGYSYEQYF.

This clone was seen only once. The chain carries TRBV3-1 (or the pseudogene TRBV3-2) and TRBJ2-3; D ambiguous. CDR1 and CDR2 from the germline V gene are LGHDT and YNNKEL (reference sequence). The CDR3 has 11 amino acids. V was cut by 6 bases and J by 2 bases, with 3 bases left in between. Here the CDR3 reads CASSHTDTQYF. In DNA form, the CDR3 reads TGTGCCAGCAGTCACACAGATACGCAGTATTTT.

The chain employs TRBV27 and TRBJ2-7; unclear D gene. Germline lookup yields CDR1 MNHEY and CDR2 SMNVEV (reference sequence). Trimming removed 0 bases from V and 2 bases from J, with 5 bases in between. The CDR3 sequence is 13 residues long. The DNA of the CDR3 is TGTGCCAGCAGTTTATCGGGCCCCTACGAGCAGTACTTC. It translates to CASSLSGPYEQYF.

The V call is TRBV15, the J call TRBJ1-5; 7 nucleotides agree with TRBD1. V was clipped by 3 bases and J by 0 bases; unmatched bases: 14. The CDR3 runs 19 residues. CDR1 and CDR2 from the germline V gene are LNHNV and YYDKDF (reference sequence). The CDR3 region has the DNA TGTGCCACCAGCAGGCGGCTGACAGGGCAAACCTATAGCAATCAGCCCCAGCATTTT. Encoded protein: CATSRRLTGQTYSNQPQHF.

This clone was seen a handful of times. The J gene is TRBJ2-7, the V gene TRBV11-3, with TRBD1 matching 9 bases. The J segment lost 6 bases and the V segment lost 5 bases, leaving 8 bases of the junction unmatched. Germline lookup yields CDR1 SGHNT and CDR2 YENEEA. This CDR3 is built from 14 residues. Here the CDR3 reads CASSPGQGPSEQYF. The CDR3 DNA reads TGTGCCAGCAGCCCGGGACAGGGTCCTTCCGAGCAGTACTTC.

This clone was seen a handful of times. V and J are TRBV10-1 and TRBJ2-7; perhaps TRBD2 as D (5 bases). Germline V gene data show CDR1 as WNHNN and CDR2 as SYGVQD (reference sequence). The CDR3 sequence is 13 residues long. Trimming took 2 bases from V and 7 from J, leaving 12 bases between them. This CDR3 reads CASSEGSRGEQYF. The CDR3 DNA reads as TGCGCCAGCAGTGAGGGCTCCCGAGGGGAGCAGTACTTC.

In DNA, the CDR3 is TGTGCCAGCAGCATGACAGGGACAAGCTCCTACGAGCAGTACTTC. Translated, it gives CASSMTGTSSYEQYF. The gene calls are TRBV9 and TRBJ2-7; 7 bases align to TRBD1. Germline assignment: CDR1 SGDLS and CDR2 YYNGEE. V gave up 4 bases and J gave up 0 bases; unmatched junction bases: 7. The CDR3 runs 15 residues.

The chain is built from TRBV5-1 and TRBJ2-7, with D perhaps matching TRBD2 (6 bases). CDR3 length: 15 amino acids. The germline V gene has CDR1 SGHRS and CDR2 YFSETQ. V dropped 4 bases and J dropped 0 bases, with 14 bases sitting between them. CDR3 protein: CASSPISSVSYEQYF. Here the CDR3 DNA reads TGCGCCAGCAGCCCGATATCTAGCGTCTCCTACGAGCAGTACTTC. The variable domain in full, with the rest retrieved from reference TRBV5-1 and TRBJ2-7, is KAGVTQTPRYLIKTRGQQVTLSCSPISGHRSVSWYQQTPGQGLQFLFEYFSETQRNKGNFPGRFSGRQFSNSRSEMNVSTLELGDSALYLCASSPISSVSYEQYFGPGTRLTVT.

The chain couples TRBV7-2 to TRBJ2-5, with 7 bases matching TRBD2. J gave up 4 bases and V 3 bases, and 5 bases lay outside the gene matches. The CDR3 has 14 amino acids. Germline CDR1 and CDR2: SGHTA and FQGNSA. In DNA, the CDR3 is TGTGCCAGCAGCTTGGGGGGGAGGGTAGAGACCCAGTACTTC. Protein: CASSLGGRVETQYF.

V is TRBV4-1 and J is TRBJ2-7; TRBD2 matches at 11 bases. Germline CDR1 reads MGHRA; CDR2 reads YSYEKL. V lost 3 bases to trimming and J lost 5 bases; unmatched junction nucleotides: 6. The CDR3 runs 15 residues. In nucleotides, the CDR3 is TGCGCCAGCAGCCACGCCACTAGCGGGAGAAACGAGCAGTACTTC. Amino acids: CASSHATSGRNEQYF.

The CDR3 coding sequence is TGTGCCAGCAGCCTAACAGGGGGCGGGGAGACCCAGTACTTC. As protein: CASSLTGGGETQYF. The chain couples TRBV6-5 to TRBJ2-5; 9 bases map to TRBD1. The germline V gene has CDR1 MNHEY and CDR2 SVGAGI. V was clipped by 6 bases and J by 5 bases; unmatched bases: 7. This CDR3 has 14 amino acids.

The chain recombines TRBV3-1 (or the pseudogene TRBV3-2) with TRBJ1-6, with 7 bases matching TRBD1. The CDR3 has 16 amino acids. V trimming: 4 bases; J trimming: 9 bases; junction bases outside the gene matches: 12. CDR1 and CDR2 (germline): LGHDT, YNNKEL (reference sequence). For the CDR3, the DNA is TGTGCCAGCAGCCCGTCGACAGGGCTGGCGCGTTCACCCCTCCACTTT. Encoded protein: CASSPSTGLARSPLHF.

The rearrangement links TRBV25-1 to TRBJ2-1; 10 positions match TRBD2. CDR3 length equals 15 residues. The V segment lost 5 bases and the J segment 7 bases; nucleotides outside the gene matches: 8. Germline V gene data show CDR1 as MGHDK and CDR2 as SYGVNS. The CDR3 coding sequence is TGTGCCAGCAGTCCCCCCGGACTAGCGGATAATGAGCAGTTCTTC. Translated, it gives CASSPPGLADNEQFF.

The rearrangement joins TRBV28 to TRBJ1-2; no definite D call. With 6 bases removed from V and 2 bases from J, the gap between germline ends came to 10 bases. Germline V CDR1 and CDR2: MDHEN, SYDVKM. The CDR3 is made up of 13 amino acids. The CDR3 nucleotides read TGTGCCAGCAGACAGATGCCAAACTATGGCTACACCTTC. Its translation: CASRQMPNYGYTF.

This chain uses TRBV5-5 with TRBJ2-7, with D possibly being TRBD1 (6 bases). The CDR3 runs to 14 residues. The ends were cut back, 4 bases at V and 0 bases at J, with 11 bases in the middle. CDR1 and CDR2 (germline): SGHKS, YYEKEE (reference sequence). This CDR3 reads CASSLIQGSYEQYF. The CDR3, as DNA: TGTGCCAGCAGCCTTATACAGGGCTCCTACGAGCAGTACTTC.

The CDR3: CASRTTGPLSYEQYF. The DNA of the CDR3 is TGTGCCAGCAGAACCACAGGACCGCTCTCCTACGAGCAGTACTTC. The chain is built from TRBV6-5 and TRBJ2-7; D is perhaps TRBD1 (5 bases). CDR1 is MNHEY, CDR2 SVGAGI, per germline. Trimming took off 6 bases at V and 0 bases at J, with 15 bases between the two ends. The CDR3 consists of 15 residues.

The V call is TRBV28, the J call TRBJ2-7; the match to TRBD1 covers 8 bases. Germline V gives CDR1 MDHEN, CDR2 SYDVKM. V gave up 5 bases and J gave up 5 bases; unmatched junction bases: 2. The CDR3 runs to 12 residues. DNA for the CDR3: TGTGCCAGCAGTGGACAGGGCGACGAGCAGTACTTC. This translates into CASSGQGDEQYF. Filled out from reference TRBV28 and TRBJ2-7, the complete variable domain reads DVKVTQSSRYLVKRTGEKVFLECVQDMDHENMFWYRQDPGLGLRLIYFSYDVKMKEKGDIPEGYSVSREKKERFSLILESASTNQTSMYLCASSGQGDEQYFGPGTRLTVT.

The chain joins TRBV6-5 to TRBJ1-2, with unresolved D. Germline CDR1 is MNHEY and CDR2 is SVGAGI. The CDR3 has 15 amino acids. V lost 5 bases, J lost 0 bases, and 13 bases lay in between. CDR3 sequence reads: CASSPSGIANYGYTF. Written as DNA, the CDR3 is TGTGCCAGCAGTCCTTCCGGGATAGCTAACTATGGCTACACCTTC.

The chain joins TRBV29-1 to TRBJ2-4; 14 bases match TRBD2. From germline, CDR1 is SQVTM and CDR2 ANQGSEA. The CDR3 totals 15 residues. J gave up 1 base and V 7 bases, and 3 bases lay outside the gene matches. In nucleotides, the CDR3 is TGCAGCGCGGGACTAGCGGGAGTGGCCAAAAACATTCAGTACTTC. Protein: CSAGLAGVAKNIQYF. Full variable domain (remainder filled in from reference TRBV29-1 and TRBJ2-4): SAVISQKPSRDICQRGTSLTIQCQVDSQVTMMFWYRQQPGQSLTLIATANQGSEATYESGFVIDKFPISRPNLTFSTLTVSNMSPEDSSIYLCSAGLAGVAKNIQYFGAGTRLSVL.

The genes are TRBV28 and TRBJ2-3, with 13 bases that match TRBD2. Germline CDR1 MDHEN, CDR2 SYDVKM. This CDR3 is built from 18 residues. Trimming removed 5 bases from V and 2 bases from J; junction bases left unmatched: 10. CDR3 in amino acids: CASSPKAGLAGPTDTQYF. CDR3 nucleotide sequence: TGTGCCAGCAGTCCCAAAGCGGGACTAGCGGGACCCACAGATACGCAGTATTTT.

This clone was found a few times. The gene calls are TRBV28 and TRBJ1-2, with 9 bases aligning to TRBD1. Germline lookup yields CDR1 MDHEN and CDR2 SYDVKM. CDR3 length: 16 residues. V shed 5 bases, J shed 4 bases, and the junction held 11 bases outside the gene matches. In nucleotides, the CDR3 is TGTGCCAGCAGTCGATTTCCGGGACAGGGATCCTATGGCTACACCTTC. Amino acids: CASSRFPGQGSYGYTF.